The rows below give T cell receptor beta chains drawn from one sample of a study of blood T cell repertoires in COVID-19. Profiling relied on immunoSEQ multiplex PCR, and the TCRdb table lists in-frame clones only, not all of them. The sample carries 150,000 to 200,000 clones, roughly 84% recorded once. The specimen sequenced was PBMCs or T cells enriched from blood (not recorded which). The receptors originated from a woman younger than 45 who had been exposed to COVID-19. The CDR3 runs from the conserved cysteine through the conserved F or W. Clone size is given for some rows only: seen once, a few or many times, or a class if the clone is expanded.

clone size	V gene	J gene	CDR3 protein
.	TRBV19	TRBJ2-2	CASSITGYTGELFF
.	TRBV5-1	TRBJ1-3	CASSLAGGISGNTIYF
.	TRBV3-1/TRBV3-2	TRBJ2-5	CASSLRGEETQYF
.	TRBV2	TRBJ1-6	CASNQGAGSPLHF
.	TRBV7-2	TRBJ2-7	CASSFHQGFSWVYEQYF
.	TRBV29-1	TRBJ2-5	CSVAWGTVRVLRETQYF
.	TRBV14	TRBJ2-7	CASSQISTSYEQYF
.	TRBV7-9	TRBJ1-5	CASSLEAEPQHF
.	TRBV7-2	TRBJ2-1	CASSLGQGSYNEQFF
.	TRBV11-2	TRBJ2-1	CASRPEGYNEQFF
.	TRBV5-4	TRBJ2-1	CASSSGTSGGNEQFF
.	TRBV25-1	TRBJ1-2	CASSDWGMGGYNYGYTF
.	TRBV7-9	TRBJ1-2	CASTTDLSGGYTF
.	TRBV27	TRBJ2-6	CASTKRGQAHSGANVLTF
.	TRBV6-1	TRBJ1-1	CASSEAVRGFTEAFF
.	TRBV7-2	TRBJ2-7	CASSLGRGYEQYF
once	TRBV6-2/TRBV6-3	TRBJ2-5	CASSLTRSGGETQYF
.	TRBV7-9	TRBJ1-4	CASSKQVVANEKLFF
.	TRBV2	TRBJ1-1	CASTSGQGPNTEAFF
.	TRBV16	TRBJ2-2	CASSRKTTSGPNTGELFF
.	TRBV5-1	TRBJ1-4	CASSPLDRRANEKLFF
.	TRBV19	TRBJ2-7	CASSIQTGGSYEQYF
.	TRBV27	TRBJ1-1	CASRSGGLGTEAFF
.	TRBV30	TRBJ2-1	CAWKALAGGNNEQFF
.	TRBV5-1	TRBJ2-5	CASARSQETQYF
.	TRBV19	TRBJ1-5	CASSPTDRGRQPQHF
.	TRBV10-3	TRBJ1-4	CAISQQGGEKLFF
.	TRBV2	TRBJ2-3	CASSGLAGTSTDTQYF
.	TRBV6-5	TRBJ1-1	CASSYSLGGSTEAFF
once	TRBV9	TRBJ1-1	CASSVSGGTEAFF
.	TRBV5-4	TRBJ1-2	CASSLGQGVGYTF
.	TRBV7-9	TRBJ1-5	CASSEEGPNQPQHF
few	TRBV5-1	TRBJ2-1	CASSLGQSPNNEQFF
once	TRBV19	TRBJ1-5	CASSPGQGRNQPQHF
.	TRBV19	TRBJ2-5	CASSPETHEWETQYF
.	TRBV11-2	TRBJ2-7	CASSFEATTEQYF
.	TRBV6-5	TRBJ2-7	CASSRTVPYEQYF
.	TRBV5-1	TRBJ1-2	CASSLVSLRKFYGYTF